Only a few counts were recorded for the clone carrying this TCR beta chain. TCR beta CDR3 region amplification was performed from RNA transcripts. TCR CDR3 regions were first amplified by RT-PCR with HTBI primers. TCRdb reprocessed the multiplex PCR reads via MiXCR and lists one record per CDR3 protein. The table records hundreds of thousands of distinct CDR3 sequences, 14% of them present only once. Germline CDR1 is SGHDT and CDR2 is YYEEEE. The CDR3 runs to 17 residues. With 0 bases clipped from V and 2 bases from J, the junction kept 9 bases outside the gene matches. The data were obtained in a study of T cells in Graves' hyperthyroidism and ophthalmopathy.

This chain uses TRBV5-6 with TRBJ1-2, with 8 bases aligning to TRBD1. The origin of this receptor is a woman aged 18-30 years with Graves' hyperthyroidism. Sequencing was done on a sample of blood. The CDR3 DNA sequence: TGTGCCAGCAGCTTGGTGCTCCCCAGGACAGGGAACTATGGCTACACCTTC. This translates into CASSLVLPRTGNYGYTF.